The following is a T cell receptor (beta chain) sequence with its context. As yet, its antigen is unknown. This sample was included in a study of siplizumab effects on memory and regulatory T cells. Findings and caveats of the study: Greater diversity than memory cells seemed evident in naive T cells, which also appeared to be major alloresponse contributors.

V was clipped by 4 bases and J by 3 bases; unmatched bases: 4. The CDR3 extends over 15 amino acids. CDR1 is LGHNT and CDR2 is FRNRAP in the germline V gene. Only in-frame clones appear in the TCRdb table, and some are missing; sequencing was by immunoSEQ multiplex PCR. Counted here are about 56,000 clones, around 98% occurring once; the ten biggest clones make up around 1%. The chain combines TRBV12-5 with TRBJ2-2, with TRBD1 matching over 8 bases. The receptor was derived from a human donor in good health. Specimen: naive CD8+ T cells sorted from blood. CDR3 sequence: CASGWGQVYTGELFF. Here the CDR3 DNA reads TGTGCTAGTGGTTGGGGACAGGTTTACACCGGGGAGCTGTTTTTT.